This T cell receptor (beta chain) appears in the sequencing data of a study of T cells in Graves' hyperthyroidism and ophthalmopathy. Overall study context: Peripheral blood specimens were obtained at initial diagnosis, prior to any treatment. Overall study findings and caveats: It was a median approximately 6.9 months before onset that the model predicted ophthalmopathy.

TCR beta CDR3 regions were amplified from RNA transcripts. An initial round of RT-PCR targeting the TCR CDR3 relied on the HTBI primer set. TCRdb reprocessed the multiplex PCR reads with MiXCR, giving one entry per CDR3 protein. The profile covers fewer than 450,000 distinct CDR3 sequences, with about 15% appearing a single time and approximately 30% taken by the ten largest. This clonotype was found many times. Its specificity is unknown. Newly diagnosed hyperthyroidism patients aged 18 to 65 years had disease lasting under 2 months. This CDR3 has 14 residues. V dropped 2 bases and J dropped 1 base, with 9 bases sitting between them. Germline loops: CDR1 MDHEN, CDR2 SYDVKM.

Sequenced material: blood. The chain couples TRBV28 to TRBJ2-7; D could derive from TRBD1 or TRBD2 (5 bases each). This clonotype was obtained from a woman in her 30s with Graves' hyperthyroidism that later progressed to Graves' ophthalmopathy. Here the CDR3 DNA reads TGTGCCAGCAGTTTAAGGGGAGCATCCTACGAGCAGTACTTC. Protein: CASSLRGASYEQYF.